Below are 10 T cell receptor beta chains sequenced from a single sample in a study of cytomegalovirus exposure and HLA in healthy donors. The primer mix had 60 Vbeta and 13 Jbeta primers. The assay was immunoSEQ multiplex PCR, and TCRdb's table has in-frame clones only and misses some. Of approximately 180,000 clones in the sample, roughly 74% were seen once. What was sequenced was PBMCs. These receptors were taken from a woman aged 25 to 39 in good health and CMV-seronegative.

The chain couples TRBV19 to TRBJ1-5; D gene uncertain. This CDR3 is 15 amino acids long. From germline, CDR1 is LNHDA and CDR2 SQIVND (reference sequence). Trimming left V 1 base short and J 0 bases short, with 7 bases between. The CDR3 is CASSIVRYSNQPQHF. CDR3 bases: TGTGCCAGTAGTATAGTCAGATATAGCAATCAGCCCCAGCATTTT.

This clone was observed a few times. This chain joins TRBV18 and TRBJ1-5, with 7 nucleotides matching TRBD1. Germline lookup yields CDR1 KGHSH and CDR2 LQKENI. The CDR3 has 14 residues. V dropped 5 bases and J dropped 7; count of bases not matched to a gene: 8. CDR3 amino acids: CASSMGQGGQPQHF. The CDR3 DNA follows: TGTGCCAGCTCAATGGGTCAGGGGGGACAGCCCCAGCATTTT.

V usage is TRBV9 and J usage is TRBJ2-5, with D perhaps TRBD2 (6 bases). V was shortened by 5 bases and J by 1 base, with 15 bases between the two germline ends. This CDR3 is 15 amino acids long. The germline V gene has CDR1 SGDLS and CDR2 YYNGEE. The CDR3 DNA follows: TGTGCCAGCAGGGCGGGACTGACACGCCAAGAGACCCAGTACTTC. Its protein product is CASRAGLTRQETQYF.

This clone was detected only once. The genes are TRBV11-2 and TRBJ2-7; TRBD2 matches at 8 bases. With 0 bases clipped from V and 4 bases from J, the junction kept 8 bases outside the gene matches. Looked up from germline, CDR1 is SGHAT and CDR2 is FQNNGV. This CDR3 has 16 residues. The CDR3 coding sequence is TGTGCCAGCAGCTTAGACGGGACTAGAGTCTCTTACGAGCAGTACTTC. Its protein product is CASSLDGTRVSYEQYF.

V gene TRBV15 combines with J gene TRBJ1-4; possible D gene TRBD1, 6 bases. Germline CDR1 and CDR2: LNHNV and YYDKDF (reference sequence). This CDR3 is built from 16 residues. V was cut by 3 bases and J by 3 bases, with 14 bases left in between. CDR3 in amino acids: CATSRVRGRANEKLFF. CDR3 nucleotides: TGTGCCACCAGCAGGGTTAGGGGGAGGGCTAATGAAAAACTGTTTTTT.

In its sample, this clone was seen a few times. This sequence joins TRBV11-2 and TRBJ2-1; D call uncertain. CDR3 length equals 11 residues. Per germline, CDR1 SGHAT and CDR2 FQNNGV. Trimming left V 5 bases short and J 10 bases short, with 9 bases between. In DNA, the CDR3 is TGTGCCAGCAGCCAATTCCCAGAGCAGTTCTTC. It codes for CASSQFPEQFF.

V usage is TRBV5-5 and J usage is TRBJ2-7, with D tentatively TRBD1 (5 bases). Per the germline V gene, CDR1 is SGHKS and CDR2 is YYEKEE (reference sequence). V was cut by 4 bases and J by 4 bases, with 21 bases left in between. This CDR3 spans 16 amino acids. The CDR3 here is CASSPGATLQAYEQYF. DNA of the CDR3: TGTGCCAGCAGCCCTGGGGCGACCCTCCAGGCGTACGAGCAGTACTTC.

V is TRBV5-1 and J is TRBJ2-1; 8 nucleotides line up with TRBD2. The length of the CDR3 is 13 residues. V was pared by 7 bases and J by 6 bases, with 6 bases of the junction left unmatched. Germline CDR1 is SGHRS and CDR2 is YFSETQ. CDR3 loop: CASGEAGVNEQFF. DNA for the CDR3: TGCGCCAGCGGGGAAGCGGGAGTCAATGAGCAGTTCTTC.

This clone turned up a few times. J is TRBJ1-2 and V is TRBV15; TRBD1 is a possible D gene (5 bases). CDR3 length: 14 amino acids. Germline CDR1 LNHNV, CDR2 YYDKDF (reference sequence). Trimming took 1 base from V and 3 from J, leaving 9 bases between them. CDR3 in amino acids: CATSRAGFDYGYTF. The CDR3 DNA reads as TGTGCCACCAGCAGAGCAGGGTTCGACTATGGCTACACCTTC.

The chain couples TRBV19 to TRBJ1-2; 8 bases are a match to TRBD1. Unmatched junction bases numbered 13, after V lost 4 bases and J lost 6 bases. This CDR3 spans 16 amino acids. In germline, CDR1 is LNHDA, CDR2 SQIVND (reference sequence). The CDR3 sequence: CASSTQAAGTGHGYTF. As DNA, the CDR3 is TGTGCCAGTAGTACCCAAGCGGCAGGGACAGGACATGGCTACACCTTC.